The present entry profiles one TCR beta chain with its context. Its antigen is undetermined. These data originate in a study of shared clonotypes between healthy human individuals. For the study at large: CD4 naive cells filled three plates per donor, CD4 memory three, CD8 naive two and CD8 memory one. Findings and limits, study-wide: Naive subsets generally had larger estimated richness than memory subsets.

Data came from immunoSEQ multiplex PCR; TCRdb stores just in-frame clones and leaves some out. The sample records 2 million to 2.5 million clones, nearly 97% being singletons. Germline lookup yields CDR1 MNHNS and CDR2 SASEGT. The CDR3 runs 14 residues. The V gene lost 6 bases and the J gene lost 1 base, with 10 bases spanning the gap. Donors comprised healthy HIV-negative adults lacking recent acute infections or vaccinations. Input material: naive CD4+ T cells sorted from blood. As for subset: CD45RA+ positively selected. This rearrangement joins TRBV6-1 to TRBJ1-3; D possibly corresponds to TRBD1 (6 bases). This receptor was taken from a man in his late teens or twenties in good health. CDR3 amino acids: CASRRTVSGNTIYF. Written as DNA, the CDR3 is TGTGCCAGCAGGCGGACAGTATCTGGAAACACCATATATTTT.